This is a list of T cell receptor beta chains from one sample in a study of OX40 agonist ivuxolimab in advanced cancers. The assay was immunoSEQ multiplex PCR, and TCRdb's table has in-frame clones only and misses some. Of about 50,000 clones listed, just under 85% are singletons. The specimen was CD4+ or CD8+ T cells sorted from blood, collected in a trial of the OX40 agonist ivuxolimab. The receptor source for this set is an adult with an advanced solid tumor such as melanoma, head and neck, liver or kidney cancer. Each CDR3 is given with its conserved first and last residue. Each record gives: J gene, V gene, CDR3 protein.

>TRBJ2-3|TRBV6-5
CASSLRPPDTQYF
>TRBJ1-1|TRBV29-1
CSSSGGETEAFF
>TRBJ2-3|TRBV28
CASSLGGRDPMDTQYF
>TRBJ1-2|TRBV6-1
CASSPEGFGIYGYTF
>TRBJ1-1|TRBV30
CAWSVNLWEGNTEAFF
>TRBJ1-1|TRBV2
CASMRWTEAFF
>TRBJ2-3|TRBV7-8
CASSLRTGGTDTQYF
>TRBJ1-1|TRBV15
CATSRDHSEAFF
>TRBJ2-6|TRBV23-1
CATPIEGTGAYPRSSGANVLTF
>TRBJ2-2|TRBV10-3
CAISESNFPGELFF
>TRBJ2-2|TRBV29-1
CSVDRGLVGELFF
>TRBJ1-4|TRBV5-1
CASSPAGLTDNEKLFF
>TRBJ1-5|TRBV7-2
CASSLMGGAQPQHF
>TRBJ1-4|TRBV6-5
CASSYSEALTNEKLFF
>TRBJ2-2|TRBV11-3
CASSLGDGELFF
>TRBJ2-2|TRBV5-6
CASSLGGGNTGELFF
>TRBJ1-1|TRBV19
CASSSRVSGTEAFF
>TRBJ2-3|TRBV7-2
CASSLARQFVTDTQYF
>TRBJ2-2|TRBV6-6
CATLQGVTGELFF
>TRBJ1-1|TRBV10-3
CAISEAQGETEAFF